One T cell receptor (beta chain) is described in this entry. Its target is not known. This entry belongs to a study of cytomegalovirus exposure and HLA in healthy donors. Study-wide findings and caveats: Generally TCR sequences proved uncommon, though certain public TCRs appeared in numerous donors.

The germline gives CDR1 MNHEY, CDR2 SVGAGI. Trimming removed 7 bases at V and 7 bases at J, with 20 bases between. CDR3 size: 15 residues. PCR amplification relied on 60 Vbeta primers (plus 13 Jbeta primers). The table came from immunoSEQ multiplex PCR; TCRdb's copy has only in-frame clones and leaves some out. Here the sample spans more than 85,000 clones, 60% to 70% being singletons. This clonotype was obtained from a woman aged 30 to 39 in good health and CMV-seronegative. The V call is TRBV6-5, the J call TRBJ2-1, with TRBD2 as a possible D gene (5 bases). The sequenced sample consisted of PBMCs. CDR3 amino acids: CASKVSRAAWNEQFF. CDR3 sequence (DNA): TGTGCCAGCAAAGTTTCCCGAGCGGCCTGGAATGAGCAGTTCTTC.